This T cell receptor beta chain was retrieved from a study of regulatory T cells in long-lasting Graves disease. This clonotype was seen more than once but under ten times. The CDR3 has 11 amino acids. CDR1 and CDR2 (germline): DFQATT, SNEGSKA (reference sequence). Stated time point: newly diagnosed GD, antithyroid drugs for less than 3 months. RNA isolated from PBMCs was used to make the TCR library. The authors built TCR beta libraries using iRepertoire HTBI primers and Arm-PCR of CDR3 regions. TCRdb reanalysed the multiplex PCR reads using MiXCR and keeps one entry per CDR3 protein. The table includes about 420,000 distinct CDR3 sequences, around 17% detected once. The same data also went into a second study, on T cells in Graves' hyperthyroidism and ophthalmopathy.

V is TRBV20-1 and J is TRBJ2-5; D uncertain. The better agreement between TRBJ2-1 and the DNA end casts doubt on the J call. Sequenced here: peripheral blood mononuclear cells (PBMCs), sampled at new diagnosis, from a patient treated with antithyroid drugs. The sequence was obtained from a woman under 30 with Graves disease. CDR3 bases: TGCAGTGCTAGCCGTAAGGGTGAGCAGTTCTTC. The encoded protein is CSASRKGEQFF.